The 28 T cell receptor beta chains listed next were all sequenced from one sample in a study of T cells in Graves' hyperthyroidism and ophthalmopathy. The source material, RNA transcripts, was used to amplify TCR beta CDR3 regions. Researchers ran a first-round RT-PCR on the TCR CDR3 using the HTBI primer set. TCRdb ran MiXCR on the multiplex PCR reads and lists one entry per CDR3 protein. The sample consists of fewer than 650,000 distinct CDR3 sequences, 46% of them appearing once. Sequencing input: peripheral blood or thyroid tissue (not recorded which). The receptors were gathered from an adult woman with Graves' disease, either hyperthyroidism or ophthalmopathy (not recorded which).

This clonotype has ten or more counts. V gene TRBV5-1 combines with J gene TRBJ2-7; D remains unclear. The CDR3 contains 13 residues. Per the germline V gene, CDR1 is SGHRS and CDR2 is YFSETQ. Trimming removed 0 bases at V and 7 bases at J, with 11 bases between. The CDR3 reads CASSLVPTGEQYF. Here the CDR3 DNA reads TGCGCCAGCAGCTTGGTACCCACCGGGGAGCAGTACTTC.

V and J are TRBV20-1 and TRBJ1-1; TRBD1 is a possible D gene (5 bases). The CDR3 is 11 residues long. The V gene lost 5 bases and the J gene lost 4 bases, with 8 bases spanning the gap. Germline CDR1 is DFQATT and CDR2 is SNEGSKA (reference sequence). The CDR3 loop is CSAFDSTEAFF. CDR3 in DNA: TGCAGTGCTTTTGACAGCACTGAAGCTTTCTTT.

This clonotype was seen ten or more times. The rearrangement joins TRBV20-1 to TRBJ1-2; TRBD1 aligns across 7 bases. The CDR3 covers 13 residues. With 6 bases clipped from V and 0 bases from J, the junction kept 4 bases outside the gene matches. The germline gives CDR1 DFQATT, CDR2 SNEGSKA (reference sequence). This chain's CDR3 is CSAAGTANYGYTF. DNA for the CDR3: TGCAGTGCGGCCGGGACAGCTAACTATGGCTACACCTTC.

J is TRBJ2-5 and V is TRBV29-1, with no clear D. Germline V lookup: CDR1 SQVTM, CDR2 ANQGSEA. The V end lost 1 base, the J end lost 5 bases, and 8 bases lay between the germline ends. This CDR3 is 12 amino acids long. DNA for the CDR3: TGCAGCGTTGAAGCGGTCTCGGAGACCCAGTACTTC. Amino acids: CSVEAVSETQYF.

This clonotype has a handful of counts. The rearrangement uses TRBV20-1 and TRBJ1-2; no clear D. V lost 7 bases, J lost 10 bases, and 10 bases lay in between. Germline CDR1 reads DFQATT; CDR2 reads SNEGSKA (reference sequence). The CDR3 has 9 amino acids. This CDR3 is CSVPRVYTF. Written as DNA, the CDR3 is TGCAGTGTACCTAGGGTCTACACCTTC.

There are a few counts of this clonotype. The chain recombines TRBV12-3 or TRBV12-4 with TRBJ1-5, with TRBD1 identical over 7 bases. V was clipped by 5 bases and J by 5 bases; unmatched bases: 12. This CDR3 region has 16 residues. This CDR3 is CASSPTQGGAYQPQHF. The CDR3 DNA reads TGTGCCAGCAGTCCTACTCAGGGGGGCGCCTATCAGCCCCAGCATTTT.

This clonotype was detected many times. The chain recombines TRBV7-8 with TRBJ2-2; D remains ambiguous. This CDR3 spans 16 amino acids. Trimming shortened V by 7 bases and J by 4 bases, and 19 bases separated the two germline ends. Germline CDR1 SGHVS, CDR2 FQNEAQ. The CDR3 protein is CASKSVGGPGTGELFF. DNA for the CDR3: TGTGCCAGCAAATCCGTAGGTGGCCCGGGCACCGGGGAGCTGTTTTTT.

This clonotype showed up just a few times. The CDR3 sequence is CASSFGFQAFF. CDR3 coding DNA: TGTGCCAGCAGTTTTGGGTTCCAAGCTTTCTTT. This chain links TRBV12-3 or TRBV12-4 with TRBJ1-1; no firm D call. The CDR3 extends over 11 amino acids. Trimming left V 3 bases short and J 9 bases short, with 8 bases between.

Comments on this clonotype: A read error may account for a junction end that differs from germline. The J gene is TRBJ1-1, the V gene TRBV10-3, with TRBD1 identical over 9 bases. The CDR3 consists of 14 residues. Germline lookup yields CDR1 ENHRY and CDR2 SYGVKD. This chain's CDR3 is CASSSQGAVTEAFF. CDR3 nucleotides: TGTGCCAGCAGTTCACAGGGGGCTGTCACTGAAGCTTTCTTT.

The genes are TRBV7-8 and TRBJ1-2; the match to TRBD1 covers 9 bases. The CDR3 runs to 14 residues. V dropped 2 bases and J dropped 8; count of bases not matched to a gene: 6. The germline V gene has CDR1 SGHVS and CDR2 FQNEAQ. CDR3: CASSLNGQGYGYTF. The CDR3 DNA sequence: TGTGCCAGCAGCTTAAACGGACAGGGGTACGGCTACACCTTC.

J is TRBJ2-7 and V is TRBV5-1; D ambiguous. The CDR3 is made up of 14 amino acids. Germline V gene data show CDR1 as SGHRS and CDR2 as YFSETQ. Trimming took 5 bases from V and 7 from J, leaving 19 bases between them. Written as DNA, the CDR3 is TGCGCCAGCAGGCTGCTGGCTTCCCCCGGGGAGCAGTACTTC. Protein product: CASRLLASPGEQYF.

This clonotype was found many times. V gene TRBV6-1 combines with J gene TRBJ1-1, with unresolved D. Germline V gene sequence: CDR1 MNHNS, CDR2 SASEGT. V lost 3 bases and J lost 3, with 8 bases in between. This CDR3 has 13 residues. Written as DNA, the CDR3 is TGTGCCAGCAGTGACAGGATATACACTGAAGCTTTCTTT. This gives the protein CASSDRIYTEAFF.

J is TRBJ1-4 and V is TRBV7-6; TRBD1 might be the D (5 bases). Trimming shortened V by 3 bases and J by 10 bases, and 21 bases separated the two germline ends. Germline-derived CDR1 and CDR2 are SGHVS and FNYEAQ. CDR3 length equals 16 residues. CDR3: CASSLSLADSLGKLFF. The DNA for the CDR3 is TGTGCCAGCAGCTTGAGCTTAGCAGACAGCCTCGGAAAACTGTTTTTT.

There are many counts of this clonotype. The rearrangement joins TRBV19 to TRBJ1-5; the D is unclear. The CDR3 is 14 residues long. Trimming cost V 3 bases and J 2 bases, with 8 bases left between them. Germline V CDR1 and CDR2: LNHDA, SQIVND (reference sequence). CDR3 sequence (DNA): TGTGCCAGTAGTATTGATAGTCGCAATCAGCCCCAGCATTTT. Its translation is CASSIDSRNQPQHF.

This clonotype has at least ten counts. The chain employs TRBV9 and TRBJ2-2; D gene ambiguous. Germline CDR1 reads SGDLS; CDR2 reads YYNGEE. V lost 4 bases and J 1 base, leaving 8 bases between the germline ends. This CDR3 has 14 amino acids. CDR3 DNA sequence: TGTGCCAGCAGCCCCACCCAGAACACCGGGGAGCTGTTTTTT. Translated: CASSPTQNTGELFF. Drawing the rest from reference TRBV9 and TRBJ2-2, the complete variable domain is DSGVTQTPKHLITATGQRVTLRCSPRSGDLSVYWYQQSLDQGLQFLIQYYNGEERAKGNILERFSAQQFPDLHSELNLSSLELGDSALYFCASSPTQNTGELFFGEGSRLTVL.

The CDR3 is CASSQRQATNEKLFF. DNA for the CDR3: TGTGCCAGCAGCCAACGACAGGCCACTAATGAAAAACTGTTTTTT. The V call is TRBV14, the J call TRBJ1-4; TRBD1 is a possible D gene (6 bases). Germline loops: CDR1 SGHDN, CDR2 FVKESK. Trimming took 2 bases from V and 2 from J, leaving 9 bases between them. CDR3 length: 15 amino acids. The entire variable domain, with the rest obtained from reference TRBV14 and TRBJ1-4, is as follows: EAGVTQFPSHSVIEKGQTVTLRCDPISGHDNLYWYRRVMGKEIKFLLHFVKESKQDESGMPNNRFLAERTGGTYSTLKVQPAELEDSGVYFCASSQRQATNEKLFFGSGTQLSVL.

Many counts were recorded for this clonotype. This chain joins TRBV4-3 and TRBJ1-1; no reliable D call. The CDR3 loop spans 15 amino acids. V was pared by 1 base and J by 1 base, with 10 bases between. The germline CDR1 and CDR2 sequences are LGHNA and YSLEER. DNA of the CDR3: TGCGCCAGCAGCCAAGGGGCCACATCGAACACTGAAGCTTTCTTT. This codes for CASSQGATSNTEAFF.

The sample holds many counts of this clonotype. CDR3 amino acids: CASRTGTNGYTF. CDR3 sequence (DNA): TGTGCCAGTCGGACCGGGACAAATGGCTACACCTTC. V usage is TRBV28 and J usage is TRBJ1-2; the D gene is possibly TRBD1 (6 bases). V was pared by 9 bases and J by 6 bases, with 14 bases between. The CDR3 is 12 residues long. Germline V gives CDR1 MDHEN, CDR2 SYDVKM.

The chain employs TRBV14 and TRBJ1-1, with a possible D match to TRBD1 (6 bases). The CDR3 is made up of 14 amino acids. With 5 bases removed from V and 4 bases from J, the gap between germline ends came to 14 bases. CDR1 SGHDN and CDR2 FVKESK come from the germline V gene. The chain's CDR3 is CASSVIGGSTEAFF. For the CDR3, the DNA is TGTGCCAGCAGCGTAATAGGGGGGTCCACTGAAGCTTTCTTT.

This clonotype appeared once. The V gene is TRBV19, the J gene TRBJ1-5; the match to TRBD1 covers 7 bases. Trimming at V came to 6 bases and at J to 7 bases, leaving 6 bases not matched to a gene. CDR1 and CDR2 from the germline V gene are LNHDA and SQIVND (reference sequence). The CDR3 is 13 residues long. CDR3 nucleotides: TGTGCCAGTAGGACGACAGGGAAGCAGCCCCAGCATTTT. This encodes CASRTTGKQPQHF.

The chain uses TRBV29-1 and TRBJ1-1, with no clear D. This CDR3 comprises 13 residues. Germline CDR1 SQVTM, CDR2 ANQGSEA. V lost 4 bases to trimming and J lost 1 base, with 10 bases between them. The DNA for the CDR3 is TGCAGCGTTGTAGTCGGCTGGAACACTGAAGCTTTCTTT. Its translation: CSVVVGWNTEAFF.

There are many counts of this clonotype. The chain employs TRBV6-5 and TRBJ1-5; maybe TRBD1 (6 bases). CDR3 size: 15 residues. The germline V gene has CDR1 MNHEY and CDR2 SVGAGI. Trimming took 6 bases from V and 0 from J, leaving 12 bases between them. The DNA for the CDR3 is TGTGCCAGCAGCCGAAACAGGGATAGCAATCAGCCCCAGCATTTT. Residues: CASSRNRDSNQPQHF.

The rearrangement links TRBV7-9 to TRBJ2-5; D is undetermined. V was cut by 4 bases and J by 1 base, with 10 bases left in between. The germline gives CDR1 SEHNR, CDR2 FQNEAQ (reference sequence). The CDR3 spans 14 residues. As DNA, the CDR3 is TGTGCCAGCAGCTCGATGGGAAGCCAAGAGACCCAGTACTTC. Amino acid sequence: CASSSMGSQETQYF.

The chain links TRBV7-2 to TRBJ2-5; 8 bases agree with TRBD2. CDR3 size: 14 residues. CDR1 and CDR2 (germline): SGHTA, FQGNSA. Trimming took 8 bases from V and 4 from J; bases not matched to a gene: 9. The CDR3 region has the DNA TGTGCCAGCCACTTGACGGGGGGGGGAGAGACCCAGTACTTC. This encodes CASHLTGGGETQYF.

The chain has TRBV7-9 and TRBJ2-5; 7 nucleotides match TRBD1. The CDR3 extends over 15 amino acids. From germline, CDR1 is SEHNR and CDR2 FQNEAQ (reference sequence). The V segment lost 1 base and the J segment 6 bases; nucleotides outside the gene matches: 8. The CDR3 DNA follows: TGTGCCAGCAGCTTAGTCCCGGCAGGGGGTCAGACCCAGTACTTC. Translated: CASSLVPAGGQTQYF.

The V gene is TRBV7-2, the J gene TRBJ2-3; 11 nucleotides align to TRBD2. Trimming cost V 3 bases and J 0 bases; bases outside gene matches: 14. This CDR3 comprises 20 residues. In germline, CDR1 is SGHTA, CDR2 FQGNSA. CDR3 DNA sequence: TGTGCCAGCAGCTTTAGTCGACTAGCGGGGCCATCGGGTAGCACAGATACGCAGTATTTT. Translating gives CASSFSRLAGPSGSTDTQYF.

The V call is TRBV14, the J call TRBJ1-2, with D possibly TRBD1 on 5 matching bases. The CDR3 has 14 residues. Per germline, CDR1 SGHDN and CDR2 FVKESK. The V end lost 8 bases, the J end lost 4 bases, and 17 bases lay between the germline ends. CDR3 nucleotides: TGTGCCAGCTCACCAGGGCAGCCTGCCTATGGCTACACCTTC. Its translation is CASSPGQPAYGYTF.

This chain's CDR3 is CAWSVGVSGYTF. For the CDR3, the DNA is TGTGCCTGGAGTGTGGGGGTTAGTGGCTACACCTTC. This sequence joins TRBV30 and TRBJ1-2; D is perhaps TRBD1 (5 bases). CDR3 length equals 12 residues. V lost 0 bases to trimming and J lost 7 bases, with 9 bases between them. Germline CDR1 reads GTSNPN; CDR2 reads SVGIG (reference sequence).